The rows below give T cell receptor beta chains drawn from one sample of a study of T cells after yellow fever vaccination. TCRdb called the 5' RACE reads again in MiXCR, with one record for every CDR3 protein. The sample consists of fewer than 500,000 distinct CDR3 sequences, around 19% of them appearing once. The sequencing used PBMCs, collected before the yellow fever booster vaccination. These receptors were obtained from a man between 18 and 35 years old who received the YFV17D yellow fever vaccine. CDR3s include the opening cysteine and the closing phenylalanine or tryptophan. D genes are given only for firm matches. Rows may omit the clone size; those that give it use once, few, many or a size class.

TGTGCCAGCAGTTTAATGGGGGAAGCCAATGAGCAGTTCTTC,CASSLMGEANEQFF,TRBV12-3/TRBV12-4,few,TRBJ2-1,NA
TGTGCCAGCAGCTTATCAGCCGGCCTAGCGGGGACTACGGATACGCAGTATTTT,CASSLSAGLAGTTDTQYF,TRBV11-3,few,TRBJ2-3,TRBD2
TGTGCCAGCATCTTGACAGGGGGGAACACTGAAGCTTTCTTT,CASILTGGNTEAFF,TRBV27,few,TRBJ1-1,TRBD1
TGTGCCATCAGTGATACATTCGGGACAGGGAACACCGGGGAGCTGTTTTTT,CAISDTFGTGNTGELFF,TRBV10-3,few,TRBJ2-2,TRBD1
TGCAGTGCTAGGTCGGCTAACTACCAAGAGACCCAGTACTTC,CSARSANYQETQYF,TRBV20-1,few,TRBJ2-5,NA
TGTGCCAGCAGTTCAGAAAACACTGAAGCTTTCTTT,CASSSENTEAFF,TRBV12-3/TRBV12-4,few,TRBJ1-1,NA
TGTGCCAGCAGCCCCCACCGGGGCGTGGAGACCCAGTACTTC,CASSPHRGVETQYF,TRBV7-2,NA,TRBJ2-5,NA
TGCGCCAGCAGCTTCGGTGGGGGCAGCGGAAACACCATATATTTT,CASSFGGGSGNTIYF,TRBV5-1,NA,TRBJ1-3,NA
TGTGCCAGCAGGCCCTCGGGGCTAGAACGCAATGAGCAGTTCTTC,CASRPSGLERNEQFF,TRBV6-5,NA,TRBJ2-1,NA
TGCGCCAGCAGCCACATCCGGGACAGGAGACACAATGAGCAGTTCTTC,CASSHIRDRRHNEQFF,TRBV4-1,NA,TRBJ2-1,TRBD1
TGTGCCAGCAGTTCCAACGACAGGAAATGGACTTTC,CASSSNDRKWTF,TRBV6-5,NA,TRBJ2-6,NA
TGCAGTGCTAGAGGGCCGGGCGGGGGCTACACCTTC,CSARGPGGGYTF,TRBV20-1,NA,TRBJ1-2,NA
TGTGCCAGTAGAACAGGGTACGGACAGCCCCAGCATTTT,CASRTGYGQPQHF,TRBV19,few,TRBJ1-5,NA
TGTGCCAGCACCGGGACAGGGGGCGCAGTAATTTCGAAATATTCACCCCTCCACTTT,CASTGTGGAVISKYSPLHF,TRBV6-6,once,TRBJ1-6,TRBD1
TGCAGTGCTAGAGATCCCGCCGACAGGGCCCGCGGCTACACCTTC,CSARDPADRARGYTF,TRBV20-1,many,TRBJ1-2,TRBD1
TGCAGTGCTAGAGGGGCCGGGGGACTAGCGGGGCAAGAGACCCAGTACTTC,CSARGAGGLAGQETQYF,TRBV20-1,NA,TRBJ2-5,TRBD2
TGCAGTGCTAAGACGGGCAATCAGCCCCAGCATTTT,CSAKTGNQPQHF,TRBV20-1,few,TRBJ1-5,NA
TGTGCCAGCAGTAAAGGGGACATGATTGACAAAAACATTCAGTACTTC,CASSKGDMIDKNIQYF,TRBV12-3/TRBV12-4,many,TRBJ2-4,NA
TGTGCCAGCAGTGAGGGGCCGGGGGCGAGGGAAGCTTTCTTT,CASSEGPGAREAFF,TRBV2,NA,TRBJ1-1,NA
TGTGCCAGCATCAGACAGGCAATCGACACTGAAGCTTTCTTT,CASIRQAIDTEAFF,TRBV7-2,NA,TRBJ1-1,NA
TGCGCCAGCAGCTCCTGGGAAAGCGGGGATGAGCAGTTCTTC,CASSSWESGDEQFF,TRBV5-1,NA,TRBJ2-1,TRBD2
TGTGCCAGCAGTTACTCTGGGTACAATGAGCAGTTCTTC,CASSYSGYNEQFF,TRBV6-2/TRBV6-3,many,TRBJ2-1,NA
TGTGCCAGCAGTGGACACCGGACCCTGCAGTACTTC,CASSGHRTLQYF,TRBV12-3/TRBV12-4,few,TRBJ2-7,NA
TGTGCCAGCAGCTTGATACAGGGGGACACCGGGGAGCTGTTTTTT,CASSLIQGDTGELFF,TRBV5-4,NA,TRBJ2-2,TRBD1
TGCAGTGCTAGAGATTCCCAAGGACTAGCGGGGGGACAGTTCTTC,CSARDSQGLAGGQFF,TRBV20-1,NA,TRBJ2-1,TRBD2
TGTGCCAGCAGCTCACAGAATACCGGGACAGGCCATTCACCCCTCCACTTT,CASSSQNTGTGHSPLHF,TRBV7-6,NA,TRBJ1-6,TRBD1
TGTGCCAGCAGTTACGGGACAGGTGCTAACTATGGCTACACCTTC,CASSYGTGANYGYTF,TRBV6-2/TRBV6-3,few,TRBJ1-2,TRBD1
TGTGCCAGCAGTTACGGTGGCCTCATCCAAGAGACCCAGTACTTC,CASSYGGLIQETQYF,TRBV6-2/TRBV6-3,NA,TRBJ2-5,NA
TGTGCCAGCAGCGTCGGGAGGACCAATCAGCCCCAGCATTTT,CASSVGRTNQPQHF,TRBV7-9,many,TRBJ1-5,NA
TGTGCCAGCAGTATCCGACCACAGGGGTCTATTAACACTGAAGCTTTCTTT,CASSIRPQGSINTEAFF,TRBV6-2/TRBV6-3,many,TRBJ1-1,TRBD1
TGCGCCAGCAGTCAATCGAAACAGGGGGATTCACCCCTCCACTTT,CASSQSKQGDSPLHF,TRBV23-1,NA,TRBJ1-6,TRBD1
TGTGCCAGCAGTCGCCCCTACTCCGGTGAAGCCAAAAACATTCAGTACTTC,CASSRPYSGEAKNIQYF,TRBV6-6,NA,TRBJ2-4,NA
TGCGCCAGCAGCTTCCTATCGGCCGGGGAGACCCAGTACTTC,CASSFLSAGETQYF,TRBV5-1,few,TRBJ2-5,NA
TGTGCCAGCAGCTTAGCGGCAGGCAGGGGCGGCAATCAGCCCCAGCATTTT,CASSLAAGRGGNQPQHF,TRBV7-6,NA,TRBJ1-5,NA
TGTGCCAGCAGCCTAACGGGGGATGGCACTGAAGCTTTCTTT,CASSLTGDGTEAFF,TRBV6-1,NA,TRBJ1-1,NA
TGCGCCAGCAGCTTGGAGGTTTGGGGGACTAGCGGGGGGGCCTCGCTGCATGAGCAGTTCTTC,CASSLEVWGTSGGASLHEQFF,TRBV5-1,NA,TRBJ2-1,TRBD2
TGCGCCAGCAGCTTGAGGCAGGGGTTAGATGGCTACACCTTC,CASSLRQGLDGYTF,TRBV5-1,NA,TRBJ1-2,NA
TGTGCCAGCGCCCCGGGGACAGCTTATGGCTACACCTTC,CASAPGTAYGYTF,TRBV12-3/TRBV12-4,few,TRBJ1-2,TRBD1
TGTGCCAGCAGGGGGACTGCAACTAATGAAAAACTGTTTTTT,CASRGTATNEKLFF,TRBV28,few,TRBJ1-4,NA
TGTGCCAGCAGTCAGTCCGGGACAGGGGACCGCGTCCTGACTTTC,CASSQSGTGDRVLTF,TRBV6-5,few,TRBJ2-6,TRBD1
TGTGCCAGCACCACCGGGGACAGCCTCTATGGCTACACCTTC,CASTTGDSLYGYTF,TRBV6-6,few,TRBJ1-2,TRBD1
TGTGCTAGTGTCGTACAGGGGAGGGGCACCGGGGAGCTGTTTTTT,CASVVQGRGTGELFF,TRBV12-5,NA,TRBJ2-2,NA
TGTGCCAGCAGCTTAGTTTTGGCGGGGGGGCCGAGAGATACGCAGTATTTT,CASSLVLAGGPRDTQYF,TRBV7-2,few,TRBJ2-3,TRBD2
TGCAGTGCTAGAGATTCGGCAGGGGGAGAGCAGTACTTC,CSARDSAGGEQYF,TRBV20-1,few,TRBJ2-7,TRBD1
TGCAGTGCTGAACCGGGACTAGCGGGGGCCCTCACAGATACGCAGTATTTT,CSAEPGLAGALTDTQYF,TRBV20-1,NA,TRBJ2-3,TRBD2
TGTGCCAGCAGTCAGGGGACAGGAGGATGGAATTCACCCCTCCACTTT,CASSQGTGGWNSPLHF,TRBV27,NA,TRBJ1-6,TRBD1
TGCAGCGTCGAGGGGGGTCGGGAGACCCAGTACTTC,CSVEGGRETQYF,TRBV29-1,NA,TRBJ2-5,NA
TGCAGTGCTCAAAGCCTGGGACGAGCAAAGGGCGCGCAGTACTTC,CSAQSLGRAKGAQYF,TRBV20-1,few,TRBJ2-7,NA
TGCGCCAGCAGCGGGACAGGAGGCATGAACACTGAAGCTTTCTTT,CASSGTGGMNTEAFF,TRBV4-1,few,TRBJ1-1,TRBD1
TGCAGCGTCCCCTCAGATGCTGGAAACACCATATATTTT,CSVPSDAGNTIYF,TRBV29-1,NA,TRBJ1-3,NA
TGTGCCAGCAGCTCCATCGACAGGGGTGAATTGAATGAGCAGTTCTTC,CASSSIDRGELNEQFF,TRBV11-3,few,TRBJ2-1,TRBD1
TGCGCCAGCAGCTTGGTACGGGGGAACACTGAAGCTTTCTTT,CASSLVRGNTEAFF,TRBV5-1,many,TRBJ1-1,NA
TGTGCCAGCAGCCTAGGGACAGAAGTATTGAACACTGAAGCTTTCTTT,CASSLGTEVLNTEAFF,TRBV5-4,NA,TRBJ1-1,TRBD1
TGTGCCATCAGTGAAGGGCTAGCGGGGTTCTATACGCAGTATTTT,CAISEGLAGFYTQYF,TRBV10-3,many,TRBJ2-3,TRBD2
TGTGCCAGCAGCTTCGGACCAGCGGGGGTTCCCGATGAGCAGTTCTTC,CASSFGPAGVPDEQFF,TRBV5-6,few,TRBJ2-1,TRBD2
TGCGCCAGCAGCTTTCTTAGAGGGGGGGCCTACAATGAGCAGTTCTTC,CASSFLRGGAYNEQFF,TRBV5-1,few,TRBJ2-1,NA
TGTGCCAGCAGCCCGAACCTATTCAGCAATCAGCCCCAGCATTTT,CASSPNLFSNQPQHF,TRBV12-3/TRBV12-4,NA,TRBJ1-5,NA
TGCGCCAGCAGTAAGGGAAACCGTGGGGCCAACGTCCTGACTTTC,CASSKGNRGANVLTF,TRBV5-1,NA,TRBJ2-6,NA